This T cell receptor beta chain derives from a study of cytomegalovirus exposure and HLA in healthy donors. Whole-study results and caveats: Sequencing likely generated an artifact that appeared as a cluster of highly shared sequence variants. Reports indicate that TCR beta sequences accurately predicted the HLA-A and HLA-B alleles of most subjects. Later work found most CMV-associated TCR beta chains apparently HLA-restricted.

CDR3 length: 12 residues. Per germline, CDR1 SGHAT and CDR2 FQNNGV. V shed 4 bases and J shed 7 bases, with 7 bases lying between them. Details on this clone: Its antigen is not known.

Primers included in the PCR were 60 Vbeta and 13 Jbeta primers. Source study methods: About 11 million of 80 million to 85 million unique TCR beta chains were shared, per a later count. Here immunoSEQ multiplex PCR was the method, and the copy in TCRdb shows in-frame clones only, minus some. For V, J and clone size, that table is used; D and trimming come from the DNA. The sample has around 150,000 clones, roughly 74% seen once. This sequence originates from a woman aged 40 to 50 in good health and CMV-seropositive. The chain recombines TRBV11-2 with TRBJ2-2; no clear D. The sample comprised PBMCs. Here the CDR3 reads CASSSELGELFF. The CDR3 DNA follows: TGTGCCAGCAGCTCCGAACTCGGGGAGCTGTTTTTT.